What follows are 5 T cell receptor beta chains derived from one specimen sequenced in a study of early T cells in non-severe SARS-CoV-2 infection. In TCRdb, the 5' RACE reads were re-called with MiXCR into one record per CDR3 protein. The sample lists 42,000 or so distinct CDR3 sequences, roughly 11% seen once, with around a fifth in the top ten. Sequenced material: whole blood. The receptors were gathered from an adult who was a healthcare worker with PCR-confirmed SARS-CoV-2 infection or an uninfected control (not recorded which).

This clonotype came up many times. This sequence joins TRBV6-5 and TRBJ1-5; D perhaps matches TRBD1 (6 bases). CDR3 size: 16 residues. Germline V gene lookup returns CDR1 MNHEY and CDR2 SVGAGI. V lost 6 bases and J lost 5, with 20 bases in between. The CDR3 bases are TGTGCCAGCAGACCATCGGGGGGCGCAGGCGATCAGCCCCAGCATTTT. Amino acids: CASRPSGGAGDQPQHF.

This clonotype was observed at least ten times. The rearrangement joins TRBV6-1 to TRBJ2-3, with TRBD2 matching over 10 bases. V was pared by 4 bases and J by 2 bases, with 3 bases of the junction left unmatched. The V gene's germline CDR1 is MNHNS and CDR2 SASEGT. The CDR3 is made up of 15 amino acids. CDR3 in DNA: TGTGCCAGCAGTGCCGGGACTAGCGTCACAGATACGCAGTATTTT. It specifies CASSAGTSVTDTQYF.

This clonotype was recorded many times. J is TRBJ2-1 and V is TRBV7-3; no reliable D call. CDR3 size: 12 residues. Germline CDR1 reads SGHTA; CDR2 reads FQGTGA. Trimming removed 6 bases from V and 5 bases from J, with 8 bases in between. This chain's CDR3 is CASSSGNNEQFF. The CDR3 DNA reads TGTGCCAGCAGTTCCGGAAACAATGAGCAGTTCTTC.

This clonotype has a count of ten or more. In nucleotides, the CDR3 is TGTGCCAGCAGCTTAGGAACAGTCGATGAGCAGTTCTTC. This encodes CASSLGTVDEQFF. The J gene is TRBJ2-1, the V gene TRBV7-2, with D hard to call. The CDR3 sequence is 13 residues long. Trimming cost V 1 base and J 8 bases, with 9 bases left between them. The germline V gene encodes CDR1 SGHTA and CDR2 FQGNSA.

The table lists this clonotype with many counts. The chain has TRBV7-8 and TRBJ1-1; D may be TRBD1 (6 bases). Trimming shortened V by 3 bases and J by 3 bases, and 8 bases separated the two germline ends. CDR1 SGHVS and CDR2 FQNEAQ come from the germline V gene. This CDR3 spans 13 amino acids. CDR3 loop: CASSFNRDTEAFF. CDR3 DNA sequence: TGTGCCAGCAGCTTTAACAGGGACACTGAAGCTTTCTTT.